This TCR beta chain was recovered during a study of Ad26.COV2.S vaccination and SARS-CoV-2 variants. Regarding the study as a whole: For non-spike TCRs, breadth in vaccine recipients resembled that in placebo recipients.

A note on this clone: Its target is unknown.

The protocol was immunoSEQ multiplex PCR, while the TCRdb copy is restricted to in-frame clones and leaves out a portion. Of about 420,000 clones in the sample, around nine tenths were seen once. This CDR3 has 15 amino acids. The V segment lost 3 bases and the J segment 8 bases; nucleotides outside the gene matches: 8. Germline values: CDR1 MDHEN, CDR2 SYDVKM. Treatment in this sample: about 20 received Ad26.COV2.S at low or high dose, single or two shots; several received placebo; per-sample allocation not given. Day 63 following the first vaccine or placebo injection was when the samples were taken.

The chain joins TRBV28 to TRBJ1-4; 8 bases map to TRBD1. The source is a person aged 18-65 years who received the Ad26.COV2.S COVID-19 vaccine or a placebo. This material consisted of peripheral blood, taken in a trial of Ad26.COV2.S vaccine versus placebo. CDR3 DNA: TGTGCCAGCAGTTTGAGGCCAGGGGGCAGAGAAAAACTGTTTTTT. Translation gives CASSLRPGGREKLFF.